This T cell receptor beta chain was recovered during a study of T cell responses to AZD1222 COVID-19 vaccine. Findings of the study overall: Possibly, clonal diversity was underestimated; donors were largely white British and included more females. Of the AZD1222 recipients, only five to seven were seropositive at baseline.

Pooling of second doses given at about 4 or about 12 weeks was done. This clone was counted a single time. As yet, its antigen is unknown. Measured with immunoSEQ multiplex PCR; TCRdb has only the in-frame clones, and not every one. The table records 70,000 to 75,000 clones, roughly 80% of them present only once. Germline-derived CDR1 and CDR2 are SGHVS and FQNEAQ. The V gene lost 4 bases and the J gene lost 5 bases, with 21 bases spanning the gap. The CDR3 length is 16 residues. This specimen was peripheral blood, taken 28 days after the second AZD1222 dose. The source is an adult who received the AZD1222 COVID-19 vaccine. The chain combines TRBV7-8 with TRBJ2-7; tentatively, D is TRBD1 or TRBD2 (5 bases each). CDR3 sequence reads: CASSYGAITSIDEQYF. In DNA form, the CDR3 reads TGTGCCAGCAGCTACGGGGCGATTACGTCGATCGACGAGCAGTACTTC.